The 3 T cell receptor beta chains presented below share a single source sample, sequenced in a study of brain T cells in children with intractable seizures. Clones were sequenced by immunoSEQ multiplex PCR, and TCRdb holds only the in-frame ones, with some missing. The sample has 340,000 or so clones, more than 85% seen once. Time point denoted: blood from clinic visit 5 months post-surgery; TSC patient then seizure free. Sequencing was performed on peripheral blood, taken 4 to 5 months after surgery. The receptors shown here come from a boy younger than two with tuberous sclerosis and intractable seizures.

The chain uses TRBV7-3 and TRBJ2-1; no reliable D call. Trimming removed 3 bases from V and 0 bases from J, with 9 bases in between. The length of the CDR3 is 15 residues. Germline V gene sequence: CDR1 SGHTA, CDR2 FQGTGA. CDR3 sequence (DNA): TGTGCCAGCAGCTTCGGCTCTTCCTCCTACAATGAGCAGTTCTTC. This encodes CASSFGSSSYNEQFF.

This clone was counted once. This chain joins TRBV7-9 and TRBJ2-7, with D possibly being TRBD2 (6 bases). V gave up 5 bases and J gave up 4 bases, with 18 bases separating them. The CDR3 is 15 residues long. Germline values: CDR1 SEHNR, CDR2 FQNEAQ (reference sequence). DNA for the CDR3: TGTGCCAGCAGCGCGGTAGCGGAACCTTTTTACGAGCAGTACTTC. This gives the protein CASSAVAEPFYEQYF.

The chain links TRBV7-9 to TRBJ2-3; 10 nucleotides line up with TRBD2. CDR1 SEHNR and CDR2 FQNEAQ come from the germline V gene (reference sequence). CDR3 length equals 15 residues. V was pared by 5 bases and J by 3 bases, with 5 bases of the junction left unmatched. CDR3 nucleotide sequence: TGTGCCAGCAGCCGTATTAGCGGGGGGACAGATACGCAGTATTTT. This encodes CASSRISGGTDTQYF.